Ten or more counts support the clone carrying this T cell receptor beta chain. Constant-region reverse primers amplified full-length variable regions, followed by semi-nested Nested Universal Primer A PCR. TCRdb passed the 5' RACE reads through MiXCR, listing each CDR3 protein once. The table includes some 37,000 distinct CDR3 sequences, under 20% detected once. V was clipped by 1 base and J by 3 bases; unmatched bases: 4. This CDR3 has 14 amino acids. In germline, CDR1 is SGHRS, CDR2 YFSETQ. Purified naive CD4+ T cells were depleted of CD25+ Tregs. The chain uses TRBV5-1 and TRBJ2-7; 7 bases fit TRBD1. The source is a female donor with breast cancer. The sequenced sample was naive CD4+ T cells sorted from a lymph node. Subset indicated: naive CD4+ T cells, CD4+CD45RA+CD25-. CDR3 sequence (DNA): TGCGCCAGCAGCTTGCTGACAGGGAACTACGAGCAGTACTTC. Amino acids: CASSLLTGNYEQYF.